This TCR beta chain is from a study of cytomegalovirus exposure and HLA in healthy donors (dated by TCRdb to the late 2010s). Regarding the study in general: In an earlier analysis of under 600 of the donors, approximately 260 Gb of sequence data and just under 120 million unique TCR beta sequences from 180 million or so T cells were reported. An early release covering roughly 600 HLA-typed donors comprised approximately 290 gigabases of sequencing data and some 79 million unique TCR sequences. Of the 398 genotyped donors, roughly 80% were placed in the genetic ancestry cluster associated with self-reported Caucasian donors. The study aimed to test whether cataloging public T cell receptors could reveal signatures of past pathogen exposure. The study used immunosequencing to profile the T cell repertoires of some 600 subjects and linked those repertoires to cytomegalovirus serostatus. Along with the roughly 670-subject first cohort, a separate validation cohort of over a hundred different subjects was used. High-throughput TCR immunosequencing, statistical association of individual TCRs with disease status, and machine learning were combined to predict cytomegalovirus infection status. To study patterns of TCR occurrence, a later analysis re-analyzed previously published TCR beta repertoires from 700 or so donors and added high-resolution HLA genotyping. Rather than using new phenotypic data, the later analysis identified candidate immune exposures from TCR beta sequences and from how often those sequences occurred across donors. To decide whether each TCR beta V gene segment behaved as functional or pseudogenic, an earlier analysis of approximately 590 of the donors relied on high-throughput TCR beta sequencing. Donor age, sex, ethnicity and CMV serostatus were compiled together with the repertoire data. In a later genetic analysis, genome-wide SNP genotypes for about three fifths of the roughly 670 donors were used, and that subset was treated as a discovery cohort. Every repertoire in the discovery cohort had been generated on one and the same sequencing platform. HLA typing covered class I and class II loci at four-digit resolution. The number of typed donors differed by locus: about 620-640 for A, B, C, DRB1 and DQB1; approximately 520 for DQA1; 606 for DPA1; and 400 to 480 for DPB1. Several DR-DQ haplotypes were handled as single units for association and clustering, since linkage in the cohort was strong. On average, over 200,000 unique TCR beta nucleotide sequences were sequenced per donor among 398 genotyped donors of the cohort, with around 19% of those sequences being non-productive. Study-wide conclusions, independent of this receptor: A further reported finding was that TCR beta sequences accurately predicted the HLA-A and HLA-B alleles for most subjects in the first cohort. Some IMGT-functional V segments, including TRBV6-2 and TRBV6-3, could not be told apart with the 87-base-pair reads, so those segments were excluded. The cohort was sequenced for TCR beta chains only, and without alpha or paired-chain data the features that could be detected were limited. In a later analysis, HLA-associated TCR beta chains were found to be more clonally expanded and to have lower generation probabilities than equally common non-associated chains. Cytomegalovirus status was reported to be diagnosed by the classifier with high specificity and sensitivity in both the original and validation cohorts. A few of the identified cytomegalovirus-associated TCR beta chains were confirmed in vitro to be specific for cytomegalovirus antigens. At a false discovery rate of 0.05, a later analysis linked 16,951 TCR beta sequences to specific HLA alleles. In a later analysis, most CMV-associated TCR beta chains were found to appear HLA-restricted, with HLA associations seemingly driven largely by CMV exposure. The authors suggested that the approach could potentially be extended to other disease states and immunological phenotypes. A cluster of highly shared sequence variants was judged likely to represent a technical artifact of the sequencing pipeline. Compared with the 666-donor mean, donors in an Asian-associated ancestry cluster had fewer N-insertions in productive TCRs, according to a later genetic analysis. While some public TCRs were present in many individuals, most TCR sequences turned up only very rarely across donors. A later genetic analysis associated a missense DCLRE1C variant with V-gene and J-gene trimming of TCR beta chains, and an independent cohort replicated the association. Several of the top co-occurrence clusters appeared to be linked to parvovirus B19, influenza, CMV and Epstein-Barr virus, according to a later analysis. In a later analysis, TCR association rates were found to vary across HLA loci, with the most associated TCRs seen for DRB1 alleles and the fewest for HLA-C alleles. For the cohort, immune exposure information was limited to CMV serostatus. Assigning TCR associations to individual alleles was difficult when HLA alleles, especially DR and DQ, strongly co-occurred. Correlated functional status among segregating V segments might be attributable to linkage disequilibrium, but an unknown experimental factor could not be ruled out. Broadly in line with IMGT annotations, most TCR beta V segments showed up in productive rearrangements about 90% or about 30% of the time in an earlier analysis of approximately 600 of the donors. The study gave a list of 150 to 200 TCR beta chains associated with cytomegalovirus. Roughly uniform sequencing depth across donors was assumed in presence/absence analyses, although this assumption may not hold. Because HLA typing was missing for some donors at each locus, association tests included only the typed subset. The earlier analysis of about 600 of the donors excluded approximately 15 rarely observed V segments, including chromosome 9 orphons, because counts were too low.

The library came from the immunoSEQ multiplex PCR assay. The multiplex PCR relied on a mix of 60 forward primers for TCR Vbeta segments and 13 reverse primers for TCR Jbeta segments. The CDR3 region of rearranged TCR beta genes was amplified from genomic DNA by a multiplex PCR assay. Amplified TCR beta libraries were sequenced as 87-base-pair reads on the Illumina HiSeq System. Processing in the source paper ran as follows. A later analysis tallied around 80 million unique TCR beta chains across the 666 repertoires, and approximately 9.9 million of those chains were shared by two or more donors. To remove PCR and sequencing errors, raw reads were error-corrected and collapsed into unique sequences using a nearest-neighbor algorithm that merged closely related sequences. CDR3 sequences were aligned to IMGT reference sequences to assign V, D and J gene segments. For a sequence to be retained, at least a six-nucleotide match to both a V gene segment and a J gene segment was required. A rearrangement was called productive if the CDR3 had no stop codons and remained in frame with V and J, and every other rearrangement was called non-productive. CDR3 was defined according to IMGT convention as the region running from the second conserved V-encoded cysteine to the conserved J-encoded phenylalanine. The earlier analysis of about 560 of the donors excluded any sequence lacking an unambiguous match to a single V gene segment. An earlier analysis of just under 600 of the donors called V segments functional above 56.7% productive rearrangements and segregating when the between-donor standard deviation exceeded 5%. To diagnose cytomegalovirus status from the catalog of TCR beta chain sequences, a statistical classification framework was built. In a later analysis, V and J genes were assigned by comparing TCR nucleotide sequences against IMGT/GENE-DB human TR gene sequences. In a later analysis, CDR3 sequences and most-parsimonious VDJ recombination scenarios were assigned using the TCRdist pipeline. In a later analysis, each TCR beta chain was defined by its CDR3 amino acid sequence together with its V-gene family, and reads lacking a unique V-gene family were excluded. As a way to deal with suspected cross-contamination and a sequencing artifact, a later analysis dropped approximately 590 nucleotide sequences that were highly shared and had low generation probability. In a later analysis, a clonal expansion index was calculated for each public chain from normalized within-repertoire ranks of inferred template counts. Generation probabilities in a later analysis came from a VDJ recombination model fitted to out-of-frame rearrangements, and those results were checked against IGoR. In a later analysis, hypergeometric tests were used to score TCR-TCR, TCR-HLA and TCR-CMV co-occurrence, with a repertoire-size bias correction applied to TCR pairs. False discovery rates were estimated in a later analysis by permuting HLA or CMV assignments 20 times. In a later analysis, co-occurring TCRs were grouped using DBSCAN, and TCRdist sequence similarity was added for clustering within HLA-allele-positive subsets. Co-occurrence clustering excluded repertoires with fewer than 30,000 or more than 120,000 public chains, plus five with anomalous nucleotide sharing. In TCRdb, the immuneACCESS table is reduced to in-frame sequences with V and J assigned. These tables do not hold every clone; where another copy was compared, an unresolved V gene accounts for under half, and the others remain unexplained. Clone size and V and J calls were adopted from that table, with D and trimming inferred from the DNA. Counted in this sample were about 190,000 clones; about three quarters of them appeared once. Of the sample, approximately 2% falls within the top ten clones.

The cohort was made up of roughly 670 healthy bone marrow donors. At the time of sampling, every cohort member was nominally healthy, though immune exposures that went unrecorded were likely present. The donor tested CMV seropositive, placing the donor among the 310 or so seropositive members of the cohort. Every donor gave a peripheral blood sample, and the peripheral blood mononuclear cells from that sample were used for TCR beta sequencing. Genomic DNA was extracted from the blood cell samples with the Qiagen DNeasy Blood Extraction Kit. The CDR3 spans 11 residues, from the cysteine through the phenylalanine. The sequence is cut down to CDR3 DNA, 33 bases in frame from base 1. CDR1 is given as SGHDT and CDR2 as YYEEEE, both from the germline V gene. Trimming takes 4 bases from V and 5 bases from J, and the germline ends sit 7 bases apart. A word on this clone: This clone's antigen is unknown. Base qualities are not provided; no much larger clone lies one nucleotide away.

This TCR came from a woman in her 30s in good health and CMV-seropositive. The rearranged segments are TRBV5-6 and TRBJ2-7; a confident D gene designation cannot be given. The sequencing sample was made of PBMCs. This receptor carries the CDR3 CASSRTHEQYF. The nucleotide sequence reads as follows: TGTGCCAGCAGCAGAACACACGAGCAGTACTTC.